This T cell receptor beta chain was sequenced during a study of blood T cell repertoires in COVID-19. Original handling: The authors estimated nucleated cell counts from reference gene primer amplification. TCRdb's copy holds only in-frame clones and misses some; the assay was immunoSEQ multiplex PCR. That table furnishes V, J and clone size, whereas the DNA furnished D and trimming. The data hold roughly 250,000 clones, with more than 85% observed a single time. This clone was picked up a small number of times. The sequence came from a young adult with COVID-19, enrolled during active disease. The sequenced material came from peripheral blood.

CDR3 DNA sequence: TGTGCCAGCAGCCCTCGAGGGGTCAGCGGGGGACAGAGCTCCTACGAGCAGTACTTC. The encoded protein is CASSPRGVSGGQSSYEQYF. The chain carries TRBV7-9 and TRBJ2-7; tentatively, D is TRBD2 (8 bases). Germline lookup yields CDR1 SEHNR and CDR2 FQNEAQ (reference sequence). The V end was cut by 5 bases, the J end by 0 bases, with 26 bases between. The length of the CDR3 is 19 residues.